These 30 T cell receptor beta chains were sequenced from one sample in a study of T cell repertoires in cytomegalovirus infection. TCRdb reprocessed the reads with MiXCR, giving one entry per CDR3 protein. The sample shows 250,000 to 300,000 distinct CDR3 sequences, roughly an eighth of them seen only once. Source material: PBMCs. The receptors here all came from a human donor in good health (CMV status not recorded). Some clones in this sample may be carry-over from other donors' samples.

V and J are TRBV5-4 and TRBJ1-5; 7 nucleotides match TRBD1. V trimming: 0 bases; J trimming: 4 bases; junction bases outside the gene matches: 4. This CDR3 has 15 amino acids. Per germline, CDR1 SGHNT and CDR2 YYREEE (reference sequence). In DNA, the CDR3 is TGTGCCAGCAGCTTGGGGGGACAGAGAAATCAGCCCCAGCATTTT. Translating it yields CASSLGGQRNQPQHF. Combining the CDR3 with reference TRBV5-4 and TRBJ1-5 gives the whole variable domain ETGVTQSPTHLIKTRGQQVTLRCSSQSGHNTVSWYQQALGQGPQFIFQYYREEENGRGNFPPRFSGLQFPNYSSELNVNALELDDSALYLCASSLGGQRNQPQHFGDGTRLSIL.

This sequence joins TRBV29-1 and TRBJ1-5, with D perhaps TRBD1 (5 bases). This CDR3 has 14 residues. The V end lost 5 bases, the J end lost 4 bases, and 15 bases lay between the germline ends. Germline V gene lookup returns CDR1 SQVTM and CDR2 ANQGSEA. CDR3 nucleotide sequence: TGCAGCGTTCTGCCCGGGACGGCAAATCAGCCCCAGCATTTT. Encoded protein: CSVLPGTANQPQHF. Complete variable domain (other parts from reference TRBV29-1 and TRBJ1-5): SAVISQKPSRDICQRGTSLTIQCQVDSQVTMMFWYRQQPGQSLTLIATANQGSEATYESGFVIDKFPISRPNLTFSTLTVSNMSPEDSSIYLCSVLPGTANQPQHFGDGTRLSIL.

Many counts were recorded for this clonotype. The rearrangement joins TRBV7-2 to TRBJ2-2; TRBD2 matches 10 bases. V gave up 0 bases and J gave up 7 bases; unmatched junction bases: 2. Germline V CDR1 and CDR2: SGHTA, FQGNSA. The CDR3 has 15 amino acids. The CDR3 reads CASSLALAGVGELFF. The CDR3 bases are TGTGCCAGCAGCTTAGCCCTAGCGGGAGTCGGGGAGCTGTTTTTT.

The table lists this clonotype with many counts. The genes are TRBV5-4 and TRBJ1-1; D possibly corresponds to TRBD1 (5 bases). The V gene lost 3 bases and the J gene lost 3 bases, with 12 bases spanning the gap. Germline V gene lookup returns CDR1 SGHNT and CDR2 YYREEE (reference sequence). The CDR3 is 14 amino acids. This CDR3 reads CASSSRGSDTEAFF. For the CDR3, the DNA is TGTGCCAGCAGCTCGAGGGGCTCCGACACTGAAGCTTTCTTT.

This clonotype was recorded at least ten times. The chain employs TRBV7-2 and TRBJ1-2; D call uncertain. This CDR3 contains 15 residues. V was cut by 5 bases and J by 0 bases, with 13 bases left in between. Germline CDR1 SGHTA, CDR2 FQGNSA. CDR3 nucleotides: TGTGCCAGCAGCCCCACCGGGGAAGCTAACTATGGCTACACCTTC. Its translation is CASSPTGEANYGYTF. The variable domain in full, with the rest retrieved from reference TRBV7-2 and TRBJ1-2, is GAGVSQSPSNKVTEKGKDVELRCDPISGHTALYWYRQSLGQGLEFLIYFQGNSAPDKSGLPSDRFSAERTGGSVSTLTIQRTQQEDSAVYLCASSPTGEANYGYTFGSGTRLTVV.

V usage is TRBV29-1 and J usage is TRBJ1-5, with 9 positions matching TRBD1. The CDR3 length is 13 residues. Trimming at V came to 7 bases and at J to 6 bases, leaving 7 bases not matched to a gene. The V gene's germline CDR1 is SQVTM and CDR2 ANQGSEA. CDR3 region: CSAITGGGQPQHF. The DNA of the CDR3 is TGCAGCGCTATCACAGGGGGCGGTCAGCCCCAGCATTTT.

Many counts were recorded for this clonotype. The V gene is TRBV12-3 or TRBV12-4, the J gene TRBJ2-1; no clear D gene. Deletions cut 8 bases from V and 8 bases from J, with 19 bases between. This CDR3 spans 14 amino acids. The CDR3 nucleotides are TGTGCCAGCGGTCCGGGCCCCAGCATAGATGAGCAGTTCTTC. It is translated as CASGPGPSIDEQFF.

The V and J genes are TRBV29-1 and TRBJ1-2; tentative D call: TRBD1 (6 bases). The germline CDR1 and CDR2 sequences are SQVTM and ANQGSEA. The CDR3 length is 14 residues. Trimming removed 6 bases at V and 2 bases at J, with 16 bases between. This CDR3 is CSVGGGRGNYGYTF. CDR3 nucleotide sequence: TGCAGCGTCGGAGGGGGTAGAGGCAACTATGGCTACACCTTC. The variable domain in full, completed from reference TRBV29-1 and TRBJ1-2, reads SAVISQKPSRDICQRGTSLTIQCQVDSQVTMMFWYRQQPGQSLTLIATANQGSEATYESGFVIDKFPISRPNLTFSTLTVSNMSPEDSSIYLCSVGGGRGNYGYTFGSGTRLTVV.

This clonotype has at least ten counts. This chain uses TRBV7-9 with TRBJ2-2, with 7 bases identical to TRBD1. The CDR3 has 17 residues. V dropped 5 bases and J dropped 0; count of bases not matched to a gene: 9. The V gene's germline CDR1 is SEHNR and CDR2 FQNEAQ (reference sequence). CDR3 nucleotides: TGTGCCAGCAGCCCGCCCGCGGACAGGTCGAACACCGGGGAGCTGTTTTTT. Protein: CASSPPADRSNTGELFF.

The table lists this clonotype with many counts. The rearrangement uses TRBV7-8 and TRBJ1-5, with TRBD1 matching 7 bases. V shed 5 bases and J 6 bases; nucleotides not matched to a gene: 10. The CDR3 sequence is 15 residues long. Germline V lookup: CDR1 SGHVS, CDR2 FQNEAQ. CDR3 in amino acids: CASSALQGPSQPQHF. Written as DNA, the CDR3 is TGTGCCAGCAGCGCCTTACAGGGGCCGAGTCAGCCCCAGCATTTT.

This clonotype has a count of ten or more. The chain combines TRBV7-8 with TRBJ2-3; D is ambiguous. Germline CDR1 SGHVS, CDR2 FQNEAQ. Deletions cut 0 bases from V and 1 base from J, with 11 bases between. CDR3 size: 16 residues. CDR3 in DNA: TGTGCCAGCAGCTTAGCGCTCGCGGCACGCACAGATACGCAGTATTTT. Its translation is CASSLALAARTDTQYF.

This clonotype was counted only a few times. This chain connects TRBV5-1 to TRBJ2-1, with 12 bases matching TRBD2. The germline V gene has CDR1 SGHRS and CDR2 YFSETQ. The CDR3 has 15 residues. J lost 8 bases, V lost 0 bases, and 3 bases had no gene match. CDR3 DNA: TGCGCCAGCAGCTTGGAGTCTAGCGGGAGGGATGAGCAGTTCTTC. Encoded protein: CASSLESSGRDEQFF. Supplemented by reference TRBV5-1 and TRBJ2-1, the full variable domain reads KAGVTQTPRYLIKTRGQQVTLSCSPISGHRSVSWYQQTPGQGLQFLFEYFSETQRNKGNFPGRFSGRQFSNSRSEMNVSTLELGDSALYLCASSLESSGRDEQFFGPGTRLTVL.

This clonotype appeared many times. The chain has TRBV7-2 and TRBJ1-2; maybe TRBD1 (6 bases). The V gene's germline CDR1 is SGHTA and CDR2 FQGNSA. The CDR3 has 13 amino acids. Trimming removed 2 bases from V and 8 bases from J, with 12 bases in between. This chain's CDR3 is CASSLYRVGGYTF. The CDR3 bases are TGTGCCAGCAGCTTATACAGGGTGGGAGGCTACACCTTC.

In this sample, this clonotype turned up many times. The V and J genes are TRBV7-9 and TRBJ1-6; D is perhaps TRBD1 (6 bases). CDR3 length: 15 residues. The V gene lost 5 bases and the J gene lost 8 bases, with 16 bases spanning the gap. Germline lookup yields CDR1 SEHNR and CDR2 FQNEAQ (reference sequence). This CDR3 is CASSPQGQSYSPLHF. CDR3 DNA: TGTGCCAGCAGCCCCCAAGGACAGTCTTATTCACCCCTCCACTTT.

The chain is built from TRBV5-8 and TRBJ1-2; the match to TRBD1 covers 7 bases. Germline CDR1 SGHTS, CDR2 YDEGEE. The CDR3 spans 14 residues. Trimming cost V 0 bases and J 3 bases; bases outside gene matches: 2. CDR3 DNA: TGTGCCAGCAGCTTGGGACAGGGTCACTATGGCTACACCTTC. Protein sequence: CASSLGQGHYGYTF.

In this sample, this clonotype turned up a few times. The rearrangement links TRBV20-1 to TRBJ2-3; D perhaps matches TRBD1 (6 bases). The CDR3 loop spans 13 amino acids. V was cut by 5 bases and J by 6 bases, with 15 bases left in between. Germline V CDR1 and CDR2: DFQATT, SNEGSKA (reference sequence). The CDR3 region has the DNA TGCAGTGCTCACAAATTCCAGGGGGATACGCAGTATTTT. Protein product: CSAHKFQGDTQYF.

As to this clonotype: At one end the junction does not follow the germline gene, possibly because of a read error. The chain links TRBV4-1 to TRBJ2-3, with a tentative D call TRBD2 (5 bases). The length of the CDR3 is 16 residues. Germline CDR1 is MGHRA and CDR2 is YSYEKL. The CDR3: CASRPGKPEGTDTQYF. The CDR3, as DNA: TGTGCCAGCAGACCCGGGAAGCCCGAAGGGACAGATACGCAGTATTTT.

V is TRBV5-1 and J is TRBJ2-2; 7 bases match TRBD2. CDR3 size: 16 residues. Per germline, CDR1 SGHRS and CDR2 YFSETQ. V was clipped by 0 bases and J by 6 bases; unmatched bases: 8. The CDR3 protein is CASSLVYAGDPGELFF. In DNA form, the CDR3 reads TGCGCCAGCAGCTTGGTATACGCGGGAGACCCCGGGGAGCTGTTTTTT.

The V call is TRBV29-1, the J call TRBJ2-5, with 11 bases lining up with TRBD1. Trimming took 5 bases from V and 0 from J; bases not matched to a gene: 5. From germline, CDR1 is SQVTM and CDR2 ANQGSEA. The CDR3 extends over 15 amino acids. The CDR3 coding sequence is TGCAGCGTTATCCCGGGACAGGGGGACCAAGAGACCCAGTACTTC. Translated: CSVIPGQGDQETQYF.

There are many counts of this clonotype. The chain couples TRBV6-6 to TRBJ1-2; 8 bases are a match to TRBD1. The CDR3 totals 16 residues. CDR1 is MNHNY, CDR2 SVGAGI, per germline (reference sequence). The junction had 12 bases not matched to a gene; V was cut back by 4 bases and J by 5 bases. The CDR3 nucleotides are TGTGCCAGCAGTTCACCCGTTTTGGACAGGGTATATGGCTACACCTTC. Protein sequence: CASSSPVLDRVYGYTF.

With respect to this clonotype: A read error is possible here, since a much larger clone lies one base away. The chain employs TRBV28 and TRBJ2-3, with D unresolved. V shed 2 bases and J shed 4 bases, with 7 bases lying between them. Looked up from germline, CDR1 is MDHEN and CDR2 is SYDVKM. The CDR3 has 13 amino acids. The CDR3 DNA is TGTGCCAGCAGTTTAAAAAACCCAGATACGCAGTATTTT. Translated, it gives CASSLKNPDTQYF. The full variable domain, completed using reference TRBV28 and TRBJ2-3, is DVKVTQSSRYLVKRTGEKVFLECVQDMDHENMFWYRQDPGLGLRLIYFSYDVKMKEKGDIPEGYSVSREKKERFSLILESASTNQTSMYLCASSLKNPDTQYFGPGTRLTVL.

In this sample, this clonotype turned up many times. The chain is built from TRBV7-8 and TRBJ1-5, with unresolved D. Trimming took off 4 bases at V and 11 bases at J, with 18 bases between the two ends. Germline CDR1 is SGHVS and CDR2 is FQNEAQ. The CDR3 covers 14 residues. CDR3 coding DNA: TGTGCCAGCAGCTCGTTCGACCTTGCTTCGACCCAGCATTTT. It translates to CASSSFDLASTQHF.

This clonotype appeared many times. The genes are TRBV28 and TRBJ1-1; maybe TRBD1 (5 bases). The germline V gene encodes CDR1 MDHEN and CDR2 SYDVKM. CDR3 length: 17 amino acids. Trimming shortened V by 2 bases and J by 4 bases, and 20 bases separated the two germline ends. The CDR3 sequence is CASSLIFGGDSPTEAFF. Here the CDR3 DNA reads TGTGCCAGCAGTTTAATCTTTGGGGGTGACAGCCCCACTGAAGCTTTCTTT.

This chain uses TRBV19 with TRBJ1-3, with 8 nucleotides matching TRBD1. Germline CDR1 reads LNHDA; CDR2 reads SQIVND (reference sequence). The V segment lost 5 bases and the J segment 1 base; nucleotides outside the gene matches: 4. There are 15 residues in the CDR3. The CDR3 coding sequence is TGTGCCAGTAGTCGACAGGGGACTTCTGGAAACACCATATATTTT. Its translation is CASSRQGTSGNTIYF. Combining the CDR3 with reference TRBV19 and TRBJ1-3 gives the whole variable domain DGGITQSPKYLFRKEGQNVTLSCEQNLNHDAMYWYRQDPGQGLRLIYYSQIVNDFQKGDIAEGYSVSREKKESFPLTVTSAQKNPTAFYLCASSRQGTSGNTIYFGEGSWLTVV.

The V gene is TRBV7-3, the J gene TRBJ1-4; 11 positions agree with TRBD1. Germline CDR1 and CDR2: SGHTA and FQGTGA. V was pared by 5 bases and J by 3 bases, with 11 bases of the junction left unmatched. The CDR3 extends over 18 amino acids. The DNA of the CDR3 is TGTGCCAGCAGCATCTTGGGACAGGGGGTTTCGGCTAATGAAAAACTGTTTTTT. Translation gives CASSILGQGVSANEKLFF.

The chain couples TRBV3-1 to TRBJ1-5, with 7 bases matching TRBD1. CDR1 and CDR2 from the germline V gene are LGHDT and YNNKEL (reference sequence). CDR3 length: 14 residues. J was trimmed by 3 bases and V by 4 bases; bases with no gene match: 3. CDR3 in amino acids: CASSLGQHNQPQHF. In DNA, the CDR3 is TGTGCCAGCAGCCTGGGACAGCACAATCAGCCCCAGCATTTT.

This clonotype came up many times. The rearrangement uses TRBV5-1 and TRBJ2-7, with D perhaps matching TRBD1 (6 bases). This CDR3 has 15 amino acids. The germline V gene has CDR1 SGHRS and CDR2 YFSETQ. V lost 7 bases and J 1 base, leaving 18 bases between the germline ends. CDR3 loop: CASAPGDTGSYEQYF. The DNA of the CDR3 is TGCGCCAGCGCACCAGGGGACACCGGGTCCTACGAGCAGTACTTC.

This clonotype occurred a few times. The chain joins TRBV6-2 or TRBV6-3 to TRBJ2-7; D call uncertain. Trimming cost V 2 bases and J 5 bases, with 10 bases left between them. The CDR3 has 13 residues. Germline CDR1 and CDR2: MNHEY and SVGEGT. The CDR3: CASSYSTQNEQYF. CDR3 in DNA: TGTGCCAGCAGTTACAGCACGCAGAACGAGCAGTACTTC.

This clonotype was observed a handful of times. The chain has TRBV12-3 or TRBV12-4 and TRBJ1-5; D is uncertain. This CDR3 is built from 18 residues. V was trimmed by 6 bases and J by 2 bases, leaving 23 bases between them. The CDR3 loop reads CASSRSVGSGSGNQPQHF. The CDR3 coding sequence is TGTGCCAGCAGCCGTTCCGTAGGGTCTGGGTCCGGCAATCAGCCCCAGCATTTT.

This chain links TRBV4-2 with TRBJ1-1; 12 nucleotides align to TRBD1. J was trimmed by 0 bases and V by 4 bases; bases with no gene match: 3. The CDR3 loop spans 16 amino acids. Germline CDR1 reads LGHNA; CDR2 reads YNFKEQ. Here the CDR3 reads CASSRGTGGMNTEAFF. The CDR3 nucleotides are TGTGCCAGCAGCCGCGGGACAGGGGGCATGAACACTGAAGCTTTCTTT.